This entry concerns a single TCR beta chain. Antigen unknown. The sample's time point: newly diagnosed, previously untreated cHL patient sample. Untreated, newly diagnosed classical Hodgkin lymphoma PBMCs were comparators. The table came from immunoSEQ multiplex PCR; TCRdb's copy has only in-frame clones and leaves some out. The top ten hold approximately 4.9% of the sample, which has approximately 45,000 clones, about nine tenths seen once. The data stem from a study of PD-1 blockade in classical Hodgkin lymphoma. Study conclusions and caveats: Healthy donors were reported to have higher baseline TCR diversity than newly diagnosed patients. Whatever underlies the repertoire differences (possibly disease activity or prior therapy) remains undefined.

J gave up 1 base and V 0 bases, and 6 bases lay outside the gene matches. The CDR3 has 16 residues. Germline assignment: CDR1 SGDLS and CDR2 YYNGEE. The origin of this receptor is a human donor with classical Hodgkin lymphoma. The sequenced material came from peripheral blood mononuclear cells (PBMCs). This chain uses TRBV9 with TRBJ2-5; TRBD1 matches at 7 bases. CDR3 DNA: TGTGCCAGCAGCGTAGCAGGGGGAAGGGTCCAAGAGACCCAGTACTTC. It encodes CASSVAGGRVQETQYF.